This T cell receptor beta chain stems from a study of cytomegalovirus exposure and HLA in healthy donors. The CDR3 covers 15 residues. Trimming stripped 9 bases from V and 1 base from J, with 17 bases between. Germline V lookup: CDR1 SGHNT, CDR2 YYREEE (reference sequence). Sequencing was performed with immunoSEQ multiplex PCR; in TCRdb, only in-frame clones are kept and a portion is missing. The sample consists of over 45,000 clones, over 90% of them appearing once. Findings and caveats of the study: Reports described diagnosis of cytomegalovirus status by the classifier as highly specific and sensitive. There were some public TCRs occurring in many donors, but most TCR sequences were rare.

Points on this clone: The antigen is undetermined.

The gene calls are TRBV5-4 and TRBJ2-4; D uncertain. Source material: PBMCs. The TCR originated in a woman between 18 and 29 years old in good health and CMV-seronegative. The CDR3 DNA sequence: TGTGCCACAAGGAGCTCCTCCCTCGCCAAAAACATTCAGTACTTC. Its translation: CATRSSSLAKNIQYF.